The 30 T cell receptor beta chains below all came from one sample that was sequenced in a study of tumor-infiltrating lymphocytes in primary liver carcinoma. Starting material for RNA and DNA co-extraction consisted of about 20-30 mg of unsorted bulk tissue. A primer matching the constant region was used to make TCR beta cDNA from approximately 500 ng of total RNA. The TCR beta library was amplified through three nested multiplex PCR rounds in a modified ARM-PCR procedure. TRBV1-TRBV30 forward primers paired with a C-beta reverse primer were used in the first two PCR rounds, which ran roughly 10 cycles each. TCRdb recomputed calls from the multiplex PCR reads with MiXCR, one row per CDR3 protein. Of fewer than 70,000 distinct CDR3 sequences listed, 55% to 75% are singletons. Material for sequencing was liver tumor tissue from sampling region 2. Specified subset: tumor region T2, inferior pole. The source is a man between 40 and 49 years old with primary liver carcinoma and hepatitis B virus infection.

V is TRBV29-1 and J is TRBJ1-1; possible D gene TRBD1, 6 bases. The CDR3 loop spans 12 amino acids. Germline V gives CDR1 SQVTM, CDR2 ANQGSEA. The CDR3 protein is CIVIRGGTEAFF. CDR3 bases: TGCATCGTGATAAGGGGGGGCACTGAAGCTTTCTTT.

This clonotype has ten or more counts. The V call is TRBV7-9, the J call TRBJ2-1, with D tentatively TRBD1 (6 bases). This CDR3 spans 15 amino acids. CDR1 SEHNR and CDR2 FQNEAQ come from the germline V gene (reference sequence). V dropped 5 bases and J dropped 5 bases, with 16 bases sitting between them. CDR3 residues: CASSPHWGPDNEQFF. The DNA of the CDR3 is TGTGCCAGCAGCCCTCACTGGGGGCCCGACAATGAGCAGTTCTTC.

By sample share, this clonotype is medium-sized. CDR3 bases: TGTGCCAGCAGAACCGGGACTAGCAGCTACAATGAGCAGTTCTTC. This sequence encodes CASRTGTSSYNEQFF. The chain employs TRBV11-2 and TRBJ2-1; 9 bases agree with TRBD2. Germline V gene lookup returns CDR1 SGHAT and CDR2 FQNNGV. The CDR3 is made up of 15 amino acids. V trimming: 6 bases; J trimming: 3 bases; junction bases outside the gene matches: 6.

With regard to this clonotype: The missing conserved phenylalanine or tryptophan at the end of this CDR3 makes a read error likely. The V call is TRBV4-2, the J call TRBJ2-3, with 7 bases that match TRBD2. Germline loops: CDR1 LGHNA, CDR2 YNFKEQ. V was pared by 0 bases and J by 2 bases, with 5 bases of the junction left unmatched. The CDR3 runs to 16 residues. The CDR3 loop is CASSQELAPHTDTQYY. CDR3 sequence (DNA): TGTGCCAGCAGCCAAGAACTAGCGCCACACACAGATACGCAGTATTAT.

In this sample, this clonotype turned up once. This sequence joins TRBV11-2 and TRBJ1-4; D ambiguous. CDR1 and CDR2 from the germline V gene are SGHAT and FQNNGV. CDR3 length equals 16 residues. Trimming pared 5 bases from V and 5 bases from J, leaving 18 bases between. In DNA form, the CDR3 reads TGTGCCAGCAGCAGAGCCCTAGGAGGAACAAATGAAAAACTGTTTTTT. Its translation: CASSRALGGTNEKLFF.

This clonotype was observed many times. For the CDR3, the DNA is TGCAGCGCTGGACACTCTGAAGCTTTCTTT. Encoded protein: CSAGHSEAFF. This chain connects TRBV29-1 to TRBJ1-1; a possible D gene is TRBD1 (5 bases). The CDR3 loop spans 10 amino acids. Germline V gene data show CDR1 as SQVTM and CDR2 as ANQGSEA. V was trimmed by 7 bases and J by 6 bases, leaving 9 bases between them.

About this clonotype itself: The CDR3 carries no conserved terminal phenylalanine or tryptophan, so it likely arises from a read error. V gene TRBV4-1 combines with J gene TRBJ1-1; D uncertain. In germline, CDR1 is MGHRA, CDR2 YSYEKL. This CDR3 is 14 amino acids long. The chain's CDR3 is CVSSQGLVADEAFL. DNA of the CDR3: TGCGTAAGCAGCCAAGGCCTAGTGGCGGATGAAGCTTTCCTT.

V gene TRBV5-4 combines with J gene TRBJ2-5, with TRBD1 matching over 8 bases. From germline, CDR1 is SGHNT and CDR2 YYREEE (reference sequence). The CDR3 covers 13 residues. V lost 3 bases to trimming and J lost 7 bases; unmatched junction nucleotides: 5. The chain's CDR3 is CASSSDRVGTQYF. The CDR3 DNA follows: TGTGCCAGCAGCTCGGACAGGGTAGGGACCCAGTACTTC.

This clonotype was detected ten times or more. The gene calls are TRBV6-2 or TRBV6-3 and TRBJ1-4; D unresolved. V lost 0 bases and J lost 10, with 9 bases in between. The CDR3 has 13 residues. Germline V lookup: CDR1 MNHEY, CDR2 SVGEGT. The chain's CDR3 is CASSYSVAGKLFF. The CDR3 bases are TGTGCCAGCAGTTACTCGGTTGCTGGAAAACTGTTTTTT.

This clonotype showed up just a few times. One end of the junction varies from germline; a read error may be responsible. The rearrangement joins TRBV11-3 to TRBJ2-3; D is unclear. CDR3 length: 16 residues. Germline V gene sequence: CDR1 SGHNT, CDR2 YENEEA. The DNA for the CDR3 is TGTGCCAGCAGCTTAGATAGCAGGAAAGGCCCAGACACGCAGTATTTT. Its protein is CASSLDSRKGPDTQYF. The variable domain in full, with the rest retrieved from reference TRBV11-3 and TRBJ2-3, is EAGVVQSPRYKIIEKKQPVAFWCNPISGHNTLYWYLQNLGQGPELLIRYENEEAVDDSQLPKDRFSAERLKGVDSTLKIQPAELGDSAVYLCASSLDSRKGPDTQYFGPGTRLTVL.

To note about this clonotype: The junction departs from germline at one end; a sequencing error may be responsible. The CDR3 sequence: CACSEPGQGGEQYF. DNA for the CDR3: TGTGCCTGCAGTGAACCTGGACAGGGCGGCGAGCAGTACTTC. The chain is built from TRBV6-1 and TRBJ2-7, with 8 bases lining up with TRBD1. CDR3 length: 14 residues. Germline loops: CDR1 MNHNS, CDR2 SASEGT.

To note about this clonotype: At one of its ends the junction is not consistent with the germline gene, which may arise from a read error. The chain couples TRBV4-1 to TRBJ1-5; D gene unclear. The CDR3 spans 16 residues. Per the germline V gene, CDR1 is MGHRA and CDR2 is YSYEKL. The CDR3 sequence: CTSSQIFSCVFQSQHF. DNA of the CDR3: TGCACCAGCAGCCAGATATTTTCATGCGTTTTCCAGTCCCAGCATTTT.

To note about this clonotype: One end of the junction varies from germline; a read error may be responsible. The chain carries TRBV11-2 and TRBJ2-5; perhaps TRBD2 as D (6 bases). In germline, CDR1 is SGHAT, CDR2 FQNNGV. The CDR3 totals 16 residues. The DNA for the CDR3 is TGTGCCGGCAGCCGAACTCCAGGCGCGGGGAAAGAGACCCAGTACTTC. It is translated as CAGSRTPGAGKETQYF.

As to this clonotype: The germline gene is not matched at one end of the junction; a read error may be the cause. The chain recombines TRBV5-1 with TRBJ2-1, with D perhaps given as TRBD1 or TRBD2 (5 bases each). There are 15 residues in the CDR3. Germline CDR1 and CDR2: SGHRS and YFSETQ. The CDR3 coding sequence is TGCGCCAGCTGCTTGGATGGGACCTCCTACAATGATCAGTTCTTC. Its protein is CASCLDGTSYNDQFF.

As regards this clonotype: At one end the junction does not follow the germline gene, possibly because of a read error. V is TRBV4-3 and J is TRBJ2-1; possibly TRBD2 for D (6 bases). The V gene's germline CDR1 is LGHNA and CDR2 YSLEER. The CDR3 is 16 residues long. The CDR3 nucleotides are TGCGCCACCAGCCAAGTACTAGCCTCTACCTACAAGGGGCAGTTCTTC. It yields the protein CATSQVLASTYKGQFF.

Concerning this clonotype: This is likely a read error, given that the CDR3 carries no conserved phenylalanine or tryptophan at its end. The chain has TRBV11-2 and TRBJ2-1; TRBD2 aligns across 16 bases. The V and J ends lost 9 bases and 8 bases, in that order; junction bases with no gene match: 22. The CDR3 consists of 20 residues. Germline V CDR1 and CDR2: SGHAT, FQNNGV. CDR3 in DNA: TGTGCCAGTAGCCTGACAGGGACTAGCGGGAGGGGGGGTGGGTACGATGAGCAGTTCTTA. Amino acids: CASSLTGTSGRGGGYDEQFL.

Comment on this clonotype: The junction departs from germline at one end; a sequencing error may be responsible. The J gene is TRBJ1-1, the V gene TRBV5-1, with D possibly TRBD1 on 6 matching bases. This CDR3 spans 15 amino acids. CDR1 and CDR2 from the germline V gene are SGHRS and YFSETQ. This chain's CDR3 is CAGSVNRVADTEAFF. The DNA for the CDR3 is TGCGCCGGCAGCGTAAACAGGGTGGCGGACACTGAAGCTTTCTTT.

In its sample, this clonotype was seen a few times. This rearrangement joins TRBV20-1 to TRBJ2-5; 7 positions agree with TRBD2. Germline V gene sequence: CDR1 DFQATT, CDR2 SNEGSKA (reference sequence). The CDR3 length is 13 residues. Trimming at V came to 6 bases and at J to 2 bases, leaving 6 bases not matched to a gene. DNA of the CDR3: TGCAGTGCCACATCTAGCGGACAAGAGACCCAGTACTTC. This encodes CSATSSGQETQYF.

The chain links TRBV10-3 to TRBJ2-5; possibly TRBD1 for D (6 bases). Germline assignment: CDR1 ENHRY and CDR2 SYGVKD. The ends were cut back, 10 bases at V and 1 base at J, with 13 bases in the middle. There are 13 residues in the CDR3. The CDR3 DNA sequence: TGTGCCACCAGGGGACGAGCCCAAGAGACCCAGTACTTC. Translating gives CATRGRAQETQYF.

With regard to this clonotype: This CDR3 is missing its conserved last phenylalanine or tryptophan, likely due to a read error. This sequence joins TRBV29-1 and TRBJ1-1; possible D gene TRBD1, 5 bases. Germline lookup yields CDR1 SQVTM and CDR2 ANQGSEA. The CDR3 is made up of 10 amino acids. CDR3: CSAGHSEAFS. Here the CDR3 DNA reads TGCAGTGCTGGACACTCTGAAGCTTTCTCT.

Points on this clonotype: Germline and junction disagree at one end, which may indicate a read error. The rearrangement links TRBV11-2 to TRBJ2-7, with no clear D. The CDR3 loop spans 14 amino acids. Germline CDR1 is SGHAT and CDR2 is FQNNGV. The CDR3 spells CASSSGPTGHEKYF. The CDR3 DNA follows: TGTGCCAGCAGCTCAGGTCCGACTGGGCACGAGAAGTACTTC.

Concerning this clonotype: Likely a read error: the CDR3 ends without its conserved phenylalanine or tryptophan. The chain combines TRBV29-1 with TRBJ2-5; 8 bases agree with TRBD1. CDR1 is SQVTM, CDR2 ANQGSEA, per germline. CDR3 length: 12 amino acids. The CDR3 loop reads CSVTGDQETQYY. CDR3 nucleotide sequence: TGTAGCGTGACAGGGGACCAAGAGACCCAGTACTAC.

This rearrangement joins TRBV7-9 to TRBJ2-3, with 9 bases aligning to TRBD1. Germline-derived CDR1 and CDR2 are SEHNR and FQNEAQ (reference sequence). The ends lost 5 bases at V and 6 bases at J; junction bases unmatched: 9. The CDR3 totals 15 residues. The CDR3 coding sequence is TGTGCCAGCAGCACAACAGGGGGCGAGGGGGATACGCAGTATTTT. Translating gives CASSTTGGEGDTQYF.

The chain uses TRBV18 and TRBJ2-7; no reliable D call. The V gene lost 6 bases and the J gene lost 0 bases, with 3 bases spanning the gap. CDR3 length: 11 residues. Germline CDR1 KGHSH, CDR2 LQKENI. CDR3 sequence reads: CASSHSYEQYF. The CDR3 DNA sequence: TGTGCCAGCTCCCACTCCTACGAGCAGTACTTC.

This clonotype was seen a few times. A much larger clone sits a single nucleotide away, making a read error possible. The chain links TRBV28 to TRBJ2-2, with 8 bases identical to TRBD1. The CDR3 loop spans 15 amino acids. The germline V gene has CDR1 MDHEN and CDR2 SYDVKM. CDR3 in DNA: TGTGCCAGCAGCCCTCTAGACAGGGGCACCGGGGAGATGTTTTTT. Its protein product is CASSPLDRGTGEMFF.

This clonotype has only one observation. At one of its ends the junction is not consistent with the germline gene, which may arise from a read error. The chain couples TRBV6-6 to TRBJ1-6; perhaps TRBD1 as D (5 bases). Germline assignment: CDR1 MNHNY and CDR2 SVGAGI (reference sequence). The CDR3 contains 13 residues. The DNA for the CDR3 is TGTACCAGTAGTAATACAGGAATTTCACCCCTCCACTTT. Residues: CTSSNTGISPLHF.

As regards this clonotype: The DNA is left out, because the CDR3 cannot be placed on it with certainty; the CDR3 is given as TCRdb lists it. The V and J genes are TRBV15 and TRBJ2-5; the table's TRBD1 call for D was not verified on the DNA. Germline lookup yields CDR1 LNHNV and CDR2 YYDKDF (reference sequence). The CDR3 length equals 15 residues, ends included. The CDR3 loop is CATSNWTWGEGTQYF.

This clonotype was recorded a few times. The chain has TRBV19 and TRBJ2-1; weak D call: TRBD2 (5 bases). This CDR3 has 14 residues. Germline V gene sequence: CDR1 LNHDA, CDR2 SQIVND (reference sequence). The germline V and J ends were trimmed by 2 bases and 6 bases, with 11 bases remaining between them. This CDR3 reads CASSITLAPNEQFF. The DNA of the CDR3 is TGTGCCAGTAGTATAACCCTAGCCCCCAATGAGCAGTTCTTC.

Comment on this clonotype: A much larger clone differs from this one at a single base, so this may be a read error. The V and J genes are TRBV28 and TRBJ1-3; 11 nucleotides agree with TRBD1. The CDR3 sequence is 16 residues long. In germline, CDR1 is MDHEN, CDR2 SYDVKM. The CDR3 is CASSSRTGGFGNSIYF. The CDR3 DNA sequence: TGTGCCAGCAGTTCCCGGACAGGGGGCTTCGGAAACAGCATATATTTT.

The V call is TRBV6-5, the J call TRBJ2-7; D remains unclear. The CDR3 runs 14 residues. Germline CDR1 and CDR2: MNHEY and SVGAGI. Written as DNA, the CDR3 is TGTGCCAGCAGTTACGCGAGAGAGCTAGGCGAGCAGTGCGTC. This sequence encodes CASSYARELGEQCV.